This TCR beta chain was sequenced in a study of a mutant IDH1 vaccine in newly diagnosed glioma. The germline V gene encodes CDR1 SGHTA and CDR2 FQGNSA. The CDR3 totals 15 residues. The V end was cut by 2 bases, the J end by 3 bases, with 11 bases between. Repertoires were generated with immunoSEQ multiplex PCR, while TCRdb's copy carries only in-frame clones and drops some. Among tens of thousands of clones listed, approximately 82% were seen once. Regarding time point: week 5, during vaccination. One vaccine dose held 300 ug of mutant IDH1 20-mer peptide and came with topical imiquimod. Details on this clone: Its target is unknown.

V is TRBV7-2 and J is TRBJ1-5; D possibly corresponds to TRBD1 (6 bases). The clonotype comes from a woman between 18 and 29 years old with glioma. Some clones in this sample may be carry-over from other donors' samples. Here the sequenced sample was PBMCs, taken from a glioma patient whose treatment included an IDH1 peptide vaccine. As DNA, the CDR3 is TGTGCCAGCAGCTTACGGCAGGGGAACAATCAGCCCCAGCATTTT. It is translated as CASSLRQGNNQPQHF. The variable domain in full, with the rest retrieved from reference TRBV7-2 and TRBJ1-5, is GAGVSQSPSNKVTEKGKDVELRCDPISGHTALYWYRQSLGQGLEFLIYFQGNSAPDKSGLPSDRFSAERTGGSVSTLTIQRTQQEDSAVYLCASSLRQGNNQPQHFGDGTRLSIL.